This T cell receptor (beta chain) was obtained from a study of OX40 agonist ivuxolimab in advanced cancers. This CDR3 contains 14 residues. Germline V CDR1 and CDR2: SGHRS, YFSETQ. V lost 4 bases and J lost 3; bases outside the gene matches: 3. Profiling relied on immunoSEQ multiplex PCR, and the TCRdb table lists in-frame clones only, not all of them. The sample yields 80,000 to 100,000 clones, 80% to 90% seen once. The chain carries TRBV5-1 and TRBJ2-3; 9 nucleotides align to TRBD1. This clonotype originated in an adult with an advanced solid tumor such as melanoma, head and neck, liver or kidney cancer. The sample consisted of CD4+ or CD8+ T cells sorted from blood, taken in a trial of the OX40 agonist ivuxolimab. CDR3 loop: CASSGGTGTDTQYF. The CDR3 DNA reads as TGCGCCAGCAGCGGGGGGACAGGGACAGATACGCAGTATTTT. The variable domain in full, completed from reference TRBV5-1 and TRBJ2-3, reads KAGVTQTPRYLIKTRGQQVTLSCSPISGHRSVSWYQQTPGQGLQFLFEYFSETQRNKGNFPGRFSGRQFSNSRSEMNVSTLELGDSALYLCASSGGTGTDTQYFGPGTRLTVL.